This entry lists 4 T cell receptor beta chains sequenced from one sample in a study of blood T cell repertoires in COVID-19. Method: immunoSEQ multiplex PCR; TCRdb's copy keeps in-frame clones and lacks some. In the table there are about 380,000 clones, 75% to 90% of which are singletons. Sequencing was carried out using peripheral blood. These receptors originate from a woman in her late teens or twenties with acute or convalescent COVID-19.

This clone has only one observation. The rearrangement uses TRBV5-1 and TRBJ1-5; D not resolved. Trimming took 0 bases from V and 9 from J, leaving 10 bases between them. The germline CDR1 and CDR2 sequences are SGHRS and YFSETQ. The length of the CDR3 is 13 residues. CDR3 amino acids: CASSLEPAMPQHF. CDR3 bases: TGCGCCAGCAGCTTGGAGCCCGCAATGCCCCAGCATTTT.

V is TRBV3-1 (or the pseudogene TRBV3-2) and J is TRBJ2-7, with 8 nucleotides matching TRBD2. Germline assignment: CDR1 LGHDT and CDR2 YNNKEL (reference sequence). The CDR3 extends over 16 amino acids. Trimming at V came to 1 base and at J to 0 bases, leaving 5 bases not matched to a gene. The CDR3 reads CASSQAGLAGSYEQYF. CDR3 in DNA: TGTGCCAGCAGCCAAGCGGGCCTAGCGGGCTCCTACGAGCAGTACTTC.

Only one count was recorded for this clone. V is TRBV18 and J is TRBJ2-1, with 7 bases identical to TRBD2. This CDR3 contains 15 residues. With V trimmed by 3 bases and J by 10 bases, 12 bases remained unmatched. CDR1 KGHSH and CDR2 LQKENI come from the germline V gene. CDR3 sequence reads: CASSPQRDSQEEQFF. In DNA, the CDR3 is TGTGCCAGCTCACCCCAGCGGGATAGTCAGGAGGAGCAGTTCTTC.

The V call is TRBV15, the J call TRBJ2-7; D gene uncertain. Germline-derived CDR1 and CDR2 are LNHNV and YYDKDF (reference sequence). V gave up 0 bases and J gave up 6 bases, with 12 bases separating them. This CDR3 has 14 amino acids. The CDR3 region has the DNA TGTGCCACCAGCAGAGATAGAACGTTTCGCGAGCAGTACTTC. Its protein is CATSRDRTFREQYF.